These 18 T cell receptor beta chains originate from one sample sequenced in a study of T cells in Graves' hyperthyroidism and ophthalmopathy. Using RNA transcripts as the source, TCR beta CDR3 regions were amplified. The HTBI primer set served for first-round RT-PCR of the TCR CDR3. Each CDR3 protein gets one entry after TCRdb re-called the multiplex PCR reads with MiXCR. The sample holds nearly 750,000 distinct CDR3 sequences, around a third seen once. Source material: blood. Receptors originate from a woman in her 40s with Graves' hyperthyroidism.

The chain recombines TRBV10-3 with TRBJ2-1; 8 nucleotides align to TRBD2. Germline CDR1 and CDR2: ENHRY and SYGVKD. CDR3 length: 15 residues. The V and J ends lost 7 bases and 4 bases, in that order; junction bases with no gene match: 9. The DNA for the CDR3 is TGTGCCATCACTGACCCCAGCGGGGGATACAATGAGCAGTTCTTC. Protein: CAITDPSGGYNEQFF.

This chain links TRBV12-3 or TRBV12-4 with TRBJ1-5, with D tentatively TRBD1 (5 bases). Trimming took 3 bases from V and 6 from J, leaving 9 bases between them. This CDR3 has 13 amino acids. The DNA of the CDR3 is TGTGCCAGCAGTTTTTTTCAGGGTCAGCCCCAGCATTTT. It is translated as CASSFFQGQPQHF.

This clonotype has a handful of counts. The chain couples TRBV10-1 to TRBJ2-2, with 10 positions matching TRBD2. The CDR3 is 13 amino acids. J lost 5 bases, V lost 9 bases, and 3 bases had no gene match. From germline, CDR1 is WNHNN and CDR2 SYGVQD (reference sequence). The CDR3 protein is CASRAGGTGELFF. CDR3 coding DNA: TGCGCCAGTAGAGCGGGGGGGACCGGGGAGCTGTTTTTT.

The chain carries TRBV11-2 and TRBJ2-3; 8 nucleotides line up with TRBD2. The CDR3 is made up of 15 amino acids. The trim removed 3 bases at V and 2 bases at J, leaving 4 bases unmatched. From germline, CDR1 is SGHAT and CDR2 FQNNGV. CDR3 sequence reads: CASSFTSGSTDTQYF. The CDR3 DNA reads TGTGCCAGCAGCTTTACTAGCGGCTCCACAGATACGCAGTATTTT.

Turning to this clonotype: A single base separates this from a much larger clone, so it may be a read error. The CDR3 DNA follows: TGTGCCACCCGTGACACTTTCGTAACTGAGCAGTACTTC. Protein sequence: CATRDTFVTEQYF. The chain recombines TRBV24-1 with TRBJ2-7; D gene ambiguous. Germline V lookup: CDR1 KGHDR, CDR2 SFDVKD. There are 13 residues in the CDR3.

The V and J genes are TRBV12-3 or TRBV12-4 and TRBJ1-1; D gene unclear. The CDR3 runs 12 residues. V was cut by 4 bases and J by 8 bases, with 11 bases left in between. CDR3 sequence (DNA): TGTGCCAGCAGTTCACCGAGGACGGAAGCTTTCTTT. This gives the protein CASSSPRTEAFF.

This clonotype was detected ten times or more. The rearrangement uses TRBV9 and TRBJ2-5, with 13 bases aligning to TRBD2. This CDR3 has 15 residues. CDR1 SGDLS and CDR2 YYNGEE come from the germline V gene. V was clipped by 0 bases and J by 5 bases; unmatched bases: 1. For the CDR3, the DNA is TGTGCCAGCAGCGTAGAACTAGCGGGAGGGGAGACCCAGTACTTC. Its translation is CASSVELAGGETQYF.

The genes are TRBV5-1 and TRBJ1-6, with D tentatively TRBD1 (5 bases). The CDR3 consists of 14 residues. The V end lost 0 bases, the J end lost 13 bases, and 14 bases lay between the germline ends. Per germline, CDR1 SGHRS and CDR2 YFSETQ. The CDR3 DNA reads TGCGCCAGCAGCTTGGAGAGGGGAATCTCGCCCCTCCACTTT. This codes for CASSLERGISPLHF. Based on the CDR3 plus reference TRBV5-1 and TRBJ1-6, the full variable domain is KAGVTQTPRYLIKTRGQQVTLSCSPISGHRSVSWYQQTPGQGLQFLFEYFSETQRNKGNFPGRFSGRQFSNSRSEMNVSTLELGDSALYLCASSLERGISPLHFGNGTRLTVT.

This clonotype has ten or more counts. The rearrangement uses TRBV2 and TRBJ2-7, with TRBD1 matching 7 bases. The germline V gene encodes CDR1 SNHLY and CDR2 FYNNEI. Trimming removed 10 bases from V and 1 base from J; junction bases left unmatched: 4. This CDR3 has 12 residues. CDR3 bases: TGTGCCACCTCGGGACAGTCCTACGAGCAGTACTTC. Translating gives CATSGQSYEQYF.

The chain combines TRBV27 with TRBJ1-5, with a possible D match to TRBD1 (6 bases). The CDR3 is 15 residues long. Trimming cost V 4 bases and J 0 bases, with 10 bases left between them. Germline-derived CDR1 and CDR2 are MNHEY and SMNVEV (reference sequence). This CDR3 reads CASSSYRDSNQPQHF. DNA of the CDR3: TGTGCCAGCAGTTCTTACAGGGATAGCAATCAGCCCCAGCATTTT.

The chain employs TRBV4-2 and TRBJ2-7; perhaps TRBD1 as D (5 bases). V lost 0 bases and J 0 bases, leaving 12 bases between the germline ends. This CDR3 comprises 16 residues. CDR1 is LGHNA and CDR2 is YNFKEQ in the germline V gene. CDR3 loop: CASSQDQGRLSYEQYF. The CDR3 DNA follows: TGTGCCAGCAGCCAAGATCAGGGCAGGCTCTCCTACGAGCAGTACTTC.

On this clonotype: This sequence may be a read error, since a much larger clone differs from it by one base. The rearrangement links TRBV10-3 to TRBJ2-5, with D possibly TRBD2 on 7 matching bases. The CDR3 covers 14 residues. Deletions cut 5 bases from V and 8 bases from J, with 18 bases between. In germline, CDR1 is ENHRY, CDR2 SYGVKD. The CDR3 nucleotides read TGTGCCATCAGTACATCGGGGGGCGAGGGTACCCAGTACTTC. Its protein product is CAISTSGGEGTQYF.

This clonotype was seen repeatedly, ten times or more. The chain recombines TRBV9 with TRBJ1-1; D is ambiguous. Germline V CDR1 and CDR2: SGDLS, YYNGEE. V was clipped by 4 bases and J by 0 bases, with 16 bases between them. The CDR3 is 16 residues long. CDR3 coding DNA: TGTGCCAGCAGCCCCCGGGCGGATACCATGAACACTGAAGCTTTCTTT. Its protein is CASSPRADTMNTEAFF.

A word on this clonotype: A read error is possible here, since a much larger clone lies one base away. The J gene is TRBJ1-1, the V gene TRBV10-3; TRBD1 aligns across 7 bases. The germline V gene encodes CDR1 ENHRY and CDR2 SYGVKD. This CDR3 contains 13 residues. CDR3 in DNA: TGTGCCATCACCCCGGGGGGACAGTCTGAAGCTCTCTTT. As protein: CAITPGGQSEALF.

This clonotype came up many times. The V call is TRBV5-4, the J call TRBJ1-1; maybe TRBD1 (6 bases). Deletions cut 1 base from V and 3 bases from J, with 10 bases between. This CDR3 has 14 amino acids. Germline CDR1 is SGHNT and CDR2 is YYREEE (reference sequence). In DNA form, the CDR3 reads TGTGCCAGCAGCTTGTTCAGGGGTCACACTGAAGCTTTCTTT. Encoded protein: CASSLFRGHTEAFF.

The CDR3 sequence is CASGPGTFSLLYF. The CDR3 DNA sequence: TGTGCCAGTGGTCCCGGGACCTTCTCTTTGCTGTACTTC. V gene TRBV7-2 combines with J gene TRBJ2-7; D could derive from TRBD1 or TRBD2 (5 bases each). The V gene's germline CDR1 is SGHTA and CDR2 FQGNSA. The CDR3 covers 13 residues. The V end was cut by 9 bases, the J end by 12 bases, with 24 bases between. Complete variable domain (other parts from reference TRBV7-2 and TRBJ2-7): GAGVSQSPSNKVTEKGKDVELRCDPISGHTALYWYRQSLGQGLEFLIYFQGNSAPDKSGLPSDRFSAERTGGSVSTLTIQRTQQEDSAVYLCASGPGTFSLLYFGPGTRLTVT.

The table lists this clonotype with many counts. V and J are TRBV12-3 or TRBV12-4 and TRBJ1-5; D gene unclear. Trimming took 3 bases from V and 4 from J, leaving 4 bases between them. There are 12 residues in the CDR3. CDR3: CASSFENQPQHF. As DNA, the CDR3 is TGTGCCAGCAGTTTTGAGAATCAGCCCCAGCATTTT.

This clonotype was found many times. The chain is built from TRBV19 and TRBJ1-4; D gene uncertain. V lost 8 bases and J 8 bases, leaving 15 bases between the germline ends. The CDR3 length is 13 residues. Per germline, CDR1 LNHDA and CDR2 SQIVND (reference sequence). The CDR3: CASSGPQREKLFF. As DNA, the CDR3 is TGTGCCAGTTCGGGTCCACAGAGGGAAAAACTGTTTTTT.